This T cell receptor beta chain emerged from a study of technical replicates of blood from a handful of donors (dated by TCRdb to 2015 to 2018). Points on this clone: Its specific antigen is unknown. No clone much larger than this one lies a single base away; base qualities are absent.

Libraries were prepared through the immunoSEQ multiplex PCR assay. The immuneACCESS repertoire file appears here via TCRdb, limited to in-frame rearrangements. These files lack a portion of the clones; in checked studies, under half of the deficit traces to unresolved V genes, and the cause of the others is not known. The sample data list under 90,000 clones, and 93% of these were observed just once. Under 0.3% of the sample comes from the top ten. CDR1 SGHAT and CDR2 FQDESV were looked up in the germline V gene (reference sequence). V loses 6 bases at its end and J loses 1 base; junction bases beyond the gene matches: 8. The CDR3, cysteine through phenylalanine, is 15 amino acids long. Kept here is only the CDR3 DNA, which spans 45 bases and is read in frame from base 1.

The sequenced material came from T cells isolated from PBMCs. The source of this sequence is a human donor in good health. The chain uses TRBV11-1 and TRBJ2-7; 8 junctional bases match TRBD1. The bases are TGTGCCAGCAGGGGAGGACAGGGCCCTTCCTACGAGCAGTACTTC. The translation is CASRGGQGPSYEQYF.